The 3 T cell receptor beta chains below were found in one sample sequenced in a study of post-analysis software for immune sequencing data. General study findings and limits: About five TRBV segments, including TRBV5-6, TRBV5-1 and TRBV20-1, were more frequent in patients than controls.

Their antigen targets remain unknown. Tagging with unique molecular identifiers was a feature of the TCR beta cDNA libraries. TCRdb redid the calling of the PCR reads with MiXCR, one entry per CDR3 protein. There are roughly 800,000 distinct CDR3 sequences in the sample; roughly 27% occur only once, and more than 0.45% lies in the top ten. The material sequenced was blood. The receptors derive from a girl aged 10-17 years with multiple sclerosis.

In its sample, this clonotype was seen a few times. The chain has TRBV5-6 and TRBJ2-1, with a possible D match to TRBD1 (6 bases). V was shortened by 4 bases and J by 0 bases, with 14 bases between the two germline ends. Germline V CDR1 and CDR2: SGHDT, YYEEEE. The CDR3 contains 16 residues. In DNA, the CDR3 is TGTGCCAGCAGCCCCGGACAGTTACTCTCCTACAATGAGCAGTTCTTC. Protein product: CASSPGQLLSYNEQFF.

As regards this clonotype: This may be a read error, as it is one base from a much larger clone. The V and J genes are TRBV7-2 and TRBJ2-3; D is perhaps TRBD1 (5 bases). The DNA end lines up better with TRBJ1-5; the J call may be wrong. CDR1 is SGHTA and CDR2 is FQGNSA in the germline V gene. There are 14 residues in the CDR3. The DNA for the CDR3 is TGTGCCAGCAGCTTAATAGGGGACCCAGATACGCAGCATTTT. It is translated as CASSLIGDPDTQHF.

The gene calls are TRBV4-3 and TRBJ2-3; D is uncertain. V was trimmed by 2 bases and J by 1 base, leaving 16 bases between them. Looked up from germline, CDR1 is LGHNA and CDR2 is YSLEER. The CDR3 has 17 amino acids. DNA for the CDR3: TGCGCCAGCAGCCAAAATCTTAGAGCACTGGGCACAGATACGCAGTATTTT. Its translation is CASSQNLRALGTDTQYF.